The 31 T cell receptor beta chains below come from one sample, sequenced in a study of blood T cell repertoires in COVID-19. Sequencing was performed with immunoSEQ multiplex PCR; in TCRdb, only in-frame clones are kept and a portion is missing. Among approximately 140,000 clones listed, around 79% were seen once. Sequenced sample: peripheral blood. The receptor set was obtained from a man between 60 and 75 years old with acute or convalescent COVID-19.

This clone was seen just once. CDR3 nucleotides: TGTGCCAGCAGCTTAGTGTCGGGAGCGGTAGATACGCAGTATTTT. Its protein is CASSLVSGAVDTQYF. The V call is TRBV7-9, the J call TRBJ2-3, with a tentative D call TRBD2 (6 bases). This CDR3 is built from 15 residues. Trimming took off 1 base at V and 5 bases at J, with 13 bases between the two ends. Per germline, CDR1 SEHNR and CDR2 FQNEAQ (reference sequence).

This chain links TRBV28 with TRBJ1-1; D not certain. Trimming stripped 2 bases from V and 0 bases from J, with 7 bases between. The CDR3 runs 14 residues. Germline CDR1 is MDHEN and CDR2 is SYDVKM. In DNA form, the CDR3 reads TGTGCCAGCAGTTTAGCGGGGATGAACACTGAAGCTTTCTTT. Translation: CASSLAGMNTEAFF.

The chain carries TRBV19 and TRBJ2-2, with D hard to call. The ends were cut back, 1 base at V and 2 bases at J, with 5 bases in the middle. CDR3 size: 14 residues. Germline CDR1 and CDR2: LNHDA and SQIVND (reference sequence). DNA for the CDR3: TGTGCCAGTAGTATAGGGCCTAACACCGGGGAGCTGTTTTTT. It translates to CASSIGPNTGELFF.

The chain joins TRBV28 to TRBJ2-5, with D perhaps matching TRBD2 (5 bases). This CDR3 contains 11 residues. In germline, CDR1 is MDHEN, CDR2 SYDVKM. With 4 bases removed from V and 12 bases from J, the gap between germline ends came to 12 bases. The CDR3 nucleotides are TGTGCCAGCAGTTCGACTACCTTAAAGTACTTC. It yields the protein CASSSTTLKYF. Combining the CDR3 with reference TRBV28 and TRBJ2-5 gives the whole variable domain DVKVTQSSRYLVKRTGEKVFLECVQDMDHENMFWYRQDPGLGLRLIYFSYDVKMKEKGDIPEGYSVSREKKERFSLILESASTNQTSMYLCASSSTTLKYFGPGTRLLVL.

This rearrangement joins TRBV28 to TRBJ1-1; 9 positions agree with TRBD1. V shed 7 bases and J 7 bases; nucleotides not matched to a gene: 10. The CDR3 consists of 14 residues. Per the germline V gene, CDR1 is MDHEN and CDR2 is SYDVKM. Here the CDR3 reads CASTGQGLVNEAFF. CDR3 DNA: TGTGCCAGCACCGGACAGGGGCTAGTTAATGAAGCTTTCTTT.

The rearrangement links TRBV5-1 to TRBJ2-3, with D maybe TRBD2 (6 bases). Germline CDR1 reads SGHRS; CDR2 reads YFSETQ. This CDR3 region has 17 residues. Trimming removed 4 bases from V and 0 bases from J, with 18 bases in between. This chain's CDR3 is CASSLFGGGGSTDTQYF. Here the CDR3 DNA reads TGCGCCAGCAGCCTCTTCGGTGGAGGAGGGAGCACAGATACGCAGTATTTT.

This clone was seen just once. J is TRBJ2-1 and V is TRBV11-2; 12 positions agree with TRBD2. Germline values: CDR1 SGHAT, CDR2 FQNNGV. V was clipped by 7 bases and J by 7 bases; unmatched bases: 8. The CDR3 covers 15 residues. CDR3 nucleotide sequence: TGTGCCAGCAAGATAAGACTAGCGGGAGCTAATGAGCAGTTCTTC. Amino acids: CASKIRLAGANEQFF. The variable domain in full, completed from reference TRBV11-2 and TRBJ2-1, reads EAGVAQSPRYKIIEKRQSVAFWCNPISGHATLYWYQQILGQGPKLLIQFQNNGVVDDSQLPKDRFSAERLKGVDSTLKIQPAKLEDSAVYLCASKIRLAGANEQFFGPGTRLTVL.

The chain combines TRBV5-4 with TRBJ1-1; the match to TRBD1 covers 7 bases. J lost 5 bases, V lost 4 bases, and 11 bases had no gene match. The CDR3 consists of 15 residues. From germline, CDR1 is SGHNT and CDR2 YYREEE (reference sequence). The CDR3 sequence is CASSLDSDRATEAFF. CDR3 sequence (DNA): TGTGCCAGCAGCCTTGACAGCGACAGGGCTACTGAAGCTTTCTTT.

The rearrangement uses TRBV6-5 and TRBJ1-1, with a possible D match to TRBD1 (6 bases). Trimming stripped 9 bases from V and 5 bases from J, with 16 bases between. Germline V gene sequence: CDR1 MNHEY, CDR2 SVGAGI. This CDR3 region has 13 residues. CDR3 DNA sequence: TGTGCCAGTCTTGCGGGGGGCAGAACTGAAGCTTTCTTT. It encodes CASLAGGRTEAFF.

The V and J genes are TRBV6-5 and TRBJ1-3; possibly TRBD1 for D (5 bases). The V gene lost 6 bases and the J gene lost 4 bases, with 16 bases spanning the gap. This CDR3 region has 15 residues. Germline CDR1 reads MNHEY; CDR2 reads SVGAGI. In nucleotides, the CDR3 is TGTGCCAGCAGCGAGGCGGTGGGGGGAGGAAACACCATATATTTT. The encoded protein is CASSEAVGGGNTIYF.

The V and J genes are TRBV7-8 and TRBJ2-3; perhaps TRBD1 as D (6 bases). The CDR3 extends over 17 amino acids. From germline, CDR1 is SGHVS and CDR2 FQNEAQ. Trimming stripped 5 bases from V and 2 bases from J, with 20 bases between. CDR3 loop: CASSPRPQTGTTDTQYF. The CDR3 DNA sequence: TGTGCCAGCAGCCCCCGGCCCCAGACAGGAACCACAGATACGCAGTATTTT.

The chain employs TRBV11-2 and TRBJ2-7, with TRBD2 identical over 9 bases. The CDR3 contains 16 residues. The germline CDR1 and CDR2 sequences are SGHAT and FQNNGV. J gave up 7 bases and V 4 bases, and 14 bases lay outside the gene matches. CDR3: CASSSLGGRGTGEQYF. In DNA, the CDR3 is TGTGCCAGCAGCTCCCTCGGCGGGAGGGGTACGGGGGAGCAGTACTTC.

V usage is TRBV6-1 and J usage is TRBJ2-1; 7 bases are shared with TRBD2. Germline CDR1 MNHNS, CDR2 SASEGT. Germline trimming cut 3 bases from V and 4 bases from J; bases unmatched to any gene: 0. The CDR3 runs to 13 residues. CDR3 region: CASSEGLYNEQFF. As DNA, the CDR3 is TGTGCCAGCAGTGAGGGACTATACAATGAGCAGTTCTTC.

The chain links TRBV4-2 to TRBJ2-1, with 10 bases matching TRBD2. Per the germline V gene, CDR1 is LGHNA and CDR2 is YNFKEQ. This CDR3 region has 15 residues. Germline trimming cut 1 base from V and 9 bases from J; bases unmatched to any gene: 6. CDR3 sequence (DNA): TGTGCCAGCAGCCAAGGGGAGCGGGAGGGGACTGAGCAGTTCTTC. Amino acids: CASSQGEREGTEQFF.

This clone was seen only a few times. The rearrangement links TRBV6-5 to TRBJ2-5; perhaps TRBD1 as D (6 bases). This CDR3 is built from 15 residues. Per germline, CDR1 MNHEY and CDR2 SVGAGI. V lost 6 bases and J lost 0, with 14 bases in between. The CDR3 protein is CASRQFQGNQETQYF. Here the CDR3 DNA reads TGTGCCAGCAGACAATTTCAGGGGAACCAAGAGACCCAGTACTTC.

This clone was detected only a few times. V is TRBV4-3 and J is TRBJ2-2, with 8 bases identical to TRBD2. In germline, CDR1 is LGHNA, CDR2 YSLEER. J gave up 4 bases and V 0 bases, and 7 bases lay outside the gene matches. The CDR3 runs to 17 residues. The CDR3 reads CASSQDPSSGGTGELFF. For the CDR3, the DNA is TGCGCCAGCAGCCAAGATCCGAGCAGCGGGGGCACCGGGGAGCTGTTTTTT.

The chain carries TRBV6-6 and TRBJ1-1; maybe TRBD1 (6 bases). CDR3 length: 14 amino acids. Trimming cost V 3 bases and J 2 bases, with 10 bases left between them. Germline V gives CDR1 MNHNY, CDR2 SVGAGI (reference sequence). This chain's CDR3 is CASSYSGVNTEAFF. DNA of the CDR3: TGTGCCAGCAGTTATTCAGGGGTAAACACTGAAGCTTTCTTT.

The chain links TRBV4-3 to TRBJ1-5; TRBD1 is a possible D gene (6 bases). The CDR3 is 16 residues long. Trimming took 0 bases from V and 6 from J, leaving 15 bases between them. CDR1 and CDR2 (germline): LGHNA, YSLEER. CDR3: CASSQDYRDGAQPQHF. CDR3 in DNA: TGCGCCAGCAGCCAAGATTACAGGGACGGCGCTCAGCCCCAGCATTTT.

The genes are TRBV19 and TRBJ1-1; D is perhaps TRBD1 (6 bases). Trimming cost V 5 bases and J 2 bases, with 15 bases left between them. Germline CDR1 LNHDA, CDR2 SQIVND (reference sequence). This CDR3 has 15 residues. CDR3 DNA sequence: TGTGCCAGTAGTGTACAGGGAGCGCTTAACACTGAAGCTTTCTTT. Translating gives CASSVQGALNTEAFF.

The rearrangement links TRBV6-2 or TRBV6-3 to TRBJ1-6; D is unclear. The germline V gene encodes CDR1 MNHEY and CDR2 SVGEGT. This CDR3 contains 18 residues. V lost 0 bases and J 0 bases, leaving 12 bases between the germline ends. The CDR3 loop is CASSYSSGGGSYNSPLHF. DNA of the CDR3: TGTGCCAGCAGTTACTCGAGTGGCGGCGGCTCCTATAATTCACCCCTCCACTTT.

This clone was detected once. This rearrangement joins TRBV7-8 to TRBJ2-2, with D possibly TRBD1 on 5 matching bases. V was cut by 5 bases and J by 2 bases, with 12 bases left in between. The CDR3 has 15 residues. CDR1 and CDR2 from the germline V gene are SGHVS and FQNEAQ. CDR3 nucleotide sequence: TGTGCCAGCAGCCCCGCTGGGGCTAACACCGGGGAGCTGTTTTTT. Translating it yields CASSPAGANTGELFF.

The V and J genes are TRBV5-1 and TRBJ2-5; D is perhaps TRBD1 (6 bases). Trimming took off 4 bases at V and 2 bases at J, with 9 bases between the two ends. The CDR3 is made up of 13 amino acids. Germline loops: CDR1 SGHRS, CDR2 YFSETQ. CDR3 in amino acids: CASSSQGQETQYF. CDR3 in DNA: TGCGCCAGCAGCAGCCAGGGGCAAGAGACCCAGTACTTC.

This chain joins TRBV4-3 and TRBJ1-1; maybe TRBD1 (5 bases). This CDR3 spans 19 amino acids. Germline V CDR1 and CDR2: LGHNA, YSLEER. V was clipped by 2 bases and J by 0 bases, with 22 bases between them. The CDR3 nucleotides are TGCGCCAGCAGCCAAAACACTCAGGGTCAACCGAACTTGAACACTGAAGCTTTCTTT. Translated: CASSQNTQGQPNLNTEAFF.

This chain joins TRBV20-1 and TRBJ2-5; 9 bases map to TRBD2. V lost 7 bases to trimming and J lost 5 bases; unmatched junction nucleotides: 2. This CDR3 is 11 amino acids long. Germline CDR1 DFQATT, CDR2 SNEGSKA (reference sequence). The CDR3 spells CSGGREETQYF. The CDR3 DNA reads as TGCAGTGGCGGGAGGGAGGAGACCCAGTACTTC.

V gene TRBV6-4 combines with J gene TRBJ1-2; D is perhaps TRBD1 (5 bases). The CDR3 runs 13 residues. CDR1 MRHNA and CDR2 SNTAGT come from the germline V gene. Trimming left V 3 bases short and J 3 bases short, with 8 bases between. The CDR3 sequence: CASSEAGHYGYTF. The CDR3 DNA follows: TGTGCCAGCAGTGAAGCAGGGCACTATGGCTACACCTTC.

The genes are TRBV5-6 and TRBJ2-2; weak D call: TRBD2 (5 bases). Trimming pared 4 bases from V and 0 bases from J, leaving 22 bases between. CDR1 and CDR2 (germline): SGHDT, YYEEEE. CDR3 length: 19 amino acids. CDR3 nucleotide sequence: TGTGCCAGCAGCCCCCTTTCGGGGTTCCAGCGACCGAACACCGGGGAGCTGTTTTTT. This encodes CASSPLSGFQRPNTGELFF.

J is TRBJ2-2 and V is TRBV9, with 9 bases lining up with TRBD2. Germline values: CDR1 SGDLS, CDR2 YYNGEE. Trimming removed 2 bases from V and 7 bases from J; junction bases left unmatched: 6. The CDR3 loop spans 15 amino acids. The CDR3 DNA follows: TGTGCCAGCAGCGTCGTGACTAGCGGAGGCGGGGAGCTGTTTTTT. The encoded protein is CASSVVTSGGGELFF. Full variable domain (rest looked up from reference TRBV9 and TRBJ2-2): DSGVTQTPKHLITATGQRVTLRCSPRSGDLSVYWYQQSLDQGLQFLIQYYNGEERAKGNILERFSAQQFPDLHSELNLSSLELGDSALYFCASSVVTSGGGELFFGEGSRLTVL.

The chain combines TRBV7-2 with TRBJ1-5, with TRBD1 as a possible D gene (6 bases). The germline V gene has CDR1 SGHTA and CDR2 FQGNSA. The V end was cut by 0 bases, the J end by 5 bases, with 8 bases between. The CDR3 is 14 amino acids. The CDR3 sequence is CASSLAGAYQPQHF. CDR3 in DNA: TGTGCCAGCAGCTTAGCGGGGGCCTATCAGCCCCAGCATTTT.

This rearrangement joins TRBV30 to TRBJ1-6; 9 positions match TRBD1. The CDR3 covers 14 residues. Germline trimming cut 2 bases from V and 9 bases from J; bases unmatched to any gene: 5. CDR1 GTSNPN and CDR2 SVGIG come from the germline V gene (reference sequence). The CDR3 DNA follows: TGTGCCTGGAGTTCTGACAGGGGGGTTTCACCCCTCCACTTT. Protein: CAWSSDRGVSPLHF. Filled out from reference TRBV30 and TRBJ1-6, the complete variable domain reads SQTIHQWPATLVQPVGSPLSLECTVEGTSNPNLYWYRQAAGRGLQLLFYSVGIGQISSEVPQNLSASRPQDRQFILSSKKLLLSDSGFYLCAWSSDRGVSPLHFGNGTRLTVT.

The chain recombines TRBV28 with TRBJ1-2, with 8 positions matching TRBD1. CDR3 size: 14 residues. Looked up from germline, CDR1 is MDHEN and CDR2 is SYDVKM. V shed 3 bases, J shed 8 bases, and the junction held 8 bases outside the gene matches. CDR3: CASSLLRTGLGYTF. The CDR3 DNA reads TGTGCCAGCAGTTTGCTGAGGACAGGGCTGGGCTACACCTTC.

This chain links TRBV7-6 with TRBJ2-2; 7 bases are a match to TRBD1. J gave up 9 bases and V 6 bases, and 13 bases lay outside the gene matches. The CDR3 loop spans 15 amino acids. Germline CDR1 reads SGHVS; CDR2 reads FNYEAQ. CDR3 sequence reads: CASRPPTGSGRELFF. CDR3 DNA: TGTGCCAGCAGACCCCCGACAGGGTCGGGCCGGGAGCTGTTTTTT.